These 27 T cell receptor beta chains came from one sample sequenced in a study of Ad26.COV2.S vaccination and SARS-CoV-2 variants. Libraries were prepared by immunoSEQ multiplex PCR; TCRdb keeps only in-frame clonotypes and omits some of them. The repertoire holds nearly 95,000 clones, roughly 85% seen once, with approximately 15% in the top ten. This sample comprised peripheral blood, obtained after recovery from COVID-19. Receptors were obtained from a human donor who had recovered from COVID-19.

The chain carries TRBV6-5 and TRBJ1-2; D ambiguous. The CDR3 covers 12 residues. V was trimmed by 4 bases and J by 8 bases, leaving 11 bases between them. Germline CDR1 and CDR2: MNHEY and SVGAGI. The CDR3 DNA reads TGTGCCAGCAGTTCGACCCGGGCAGGCTACACCTTC. It specifies CASSSTRAGYTF.

This chain uses TRBV28 with TRBJ1-1, with unresolved D. CDR1 is MDHEN and CDR2 is SYDVKM in the germline V gene. The length of the CDR3 is 14 residues. Trimming took off 3 bases at V and 0 bases at J, with 8 bases between the two ends. The chain's CDR3 is CASSFGEVNTEAFF. As DNA, the CDR3 is TGTGCCAGCAGTTTCGGGGAGGTGAACACTGAAGCTTTCTTT.

The CDR3 DNA reads as TGTGCCAGCAGCCAAGGTGGGTCGGAAGCTTTCTTT. It translates to CASSQGGSEAFF. The rearrangement links TRBV3-1 (or the pseudogene TRBV3-2) to TRBJ1-1; D call uncertain. Trimming shortened V by 1 base and J by 8 bases, and 8 bases separated the two germline ends. There are 12 residues in the CDR3. CDR1 is LGHDT and CDR2 is YNNKEL in the germline V gene (reference sequence).

The genes are TRBV4-1 and TRBJ2-3, with 10 bases lining up with TRBD2. This CDR3 region has 16 residues. The trim removed 6 bases at V and 5 bases at J, leaving 11 bases unmatched. Germline V gene sequence: CDR1 MGHRA, CDR2 YSYEKL. CDR3 region: CASSQYPAGGEDTQYF. DNA for the CDR3: TGCGCCAGCAGTCAATATCCAGCGGGAGGGGAAGATACGCAGTATTTT.

The genes are TRBV18 and TRBJ1-4, with D tentatively TRBD1 (5 bases). Trimming pared 3 bases from V and 3 bases from J, leaving 17 bases between. The V gene's germline CDR1 is KGHSH and CDR2 LQKENI. The CDR3 has 17 residues. The CDR3, as DNA: TGTGCCAGCTCACCTCAAGCGTCGACAGCTGCTAATGAAAAACTGTTTTTT. This translates into CASSPQASTAANEKLFF. The variable domain in full, with the rest retrieved from reference TRBV18 and TRBJ1-4, is NAGVMQNPRHLVRRRGQEARLRCSPMKGHSHVYWYRQLPEEGLKFMVYLQKENIIDESGMPKERFSAEFPKEGPSILRIQQVVRGDSAAYFCASSPQASTAANEKLFFGSGTQLSVL.

J is TRBJ2-1 and V is TRBV9, with 10 positions matching TRBD2. The CDR3 is 15 residues long. Germline V CDR1 and CDR2: SGDLS, YYNGEE. With V trimmed by 1 base and J by 6 bases, 4 bases remained unmatched. The CDR3 reads CASSVLAGVANEQFF. The CDR3 nucleotides read TGTGCCAGCAGCGTACTAGCGGGGGTAGCCAATGAGCAGTTCTTC.

The chain uses TRBV9 and TRBJ2-1, with TRBD1 matching 7 bases. V lost 1 base and J lost 7; bases outside the gene matches: 8. Germline V gene sequence: CDR1 SGDLS, CDR2 YYNGEE. CDR3 length equals 15 residues. The CDR3 region is CASSVKGAFENEQFF. The CDR3 DNA sequence: TGTGCCAGCAGCGTAAAGGGGGCGTTTGAGAATGAGCAGTTCTTC.

The V call is TRBV10-1, the J call TRBJ1-4, with 8 bases aligning to TRBD1. After removal of 9 bases from V and 8 bases from J, the junction contained 5 bases not matched to a gene. This CDR3 is 12 amino acids long. Germline-derived CDR1 and CDR2 are WNHNN and SYGVQD (reference sequence). In DNA form, the CDR3 reads TGCGCCAGTGGACAGGGTTCGGAAAAACTGTTTTTT. Translated, it gives CASGQGSEKLFF.

This clone has a single count. The CDR3 bases are TGTGCCAGCAGCCAAGAATCGATGACCTACGAGCAGTACTTC. This sequence encodes CASSQESMTYEQYF. This chain joins TRBV3-1 (or the pseudogene TRBV3-2) and TRBJ2-7; D ambiguous. The CDR3 length is 14 residues. Trimming removed 0 bases from V and 2 bases from J, with 8 bases in between. The V gene's germline CDR1 is LGHDT and CDR2 YNNKEL (reference sequence).

This sequence joins TRBV19 and TRBJ1-5; perhaps TRBD1 as D (6 bases). The CDR3 is 18 residues long. V was shortened by 4 bases and J by 4 bases, with 23 bases between the two germline ends. The germline V gene encodes CDR1 LNHDA and CDR2 SQIVND (reference sequence). The CDR3 sequence: CASSTPARGIPSNQPQHF. CDR3 nucleotides: TGTGCCAGTAGTACCCCGGCCAGGGGAATTCCCTCTAATCAGCCCCAGCATTTT.

CDR3 sequence (DNA): TGTGCCAGTAGTTCCGACAGGGGTAGCAATCAGCCCCAGCATTTT. Protein product: CASSSDRGSNQPQHF. This chain uses TRBV19 with TRBJ1-5, with 8 bases identical to TRBD1. In germline, CDR1 is LNHDA, CDR2 SQIVND (reference sequence). The CDR3 has 15 amino acids. With V trimmed by 5 bases and J by 0 bases, 3 bases remained unmatched.

The chain uses TRBV19 and TRBJ2-1, with D perhaps assigned TRBD1 or TRBD2 (5 bases each). V lost 6 bases and J 6 bases, leaving 12 bases between the germline ends. This CDR3 comprises 13 residues. CDR1 and CDR2 (germline): LNHDA, SQIVND (reference sequence). The CDR3 bases are TGTGCCAGTAGCCACCGGGACCGCAATGAGCAGTTCTTC. Its protein product is CASSHRDRNEQFF.

The rearrangement uses TRBV4-2 and TRBJ2-3, with unresolved D. The CDR3 covers 16 residues. Germline loops: CDR1 LGHNA, CDR2 YNFKEQ. V was shortened by 0 bases and J by 1 base, with 11 bases between the two germline ends. DNA for the CDR3: TGTGCCAGCAGCCAAGAAGGCCCCCCCCGCACAGATACGCAGTATTTT. This codes for CASSQEGPPRTDTQYF.

The CDR3 DNA sequence: TGTGCCAGCAGTCCGGGACATGCTAACTATGGCTACACCTTC. It codes for CASSPGHANYGYTF. The genes are TRBV6-5 and TRBJ1-2; a weak D match, TRBD1 (6 bases). The V gene's germline CDR1 is MNHEY and CDR2 SVGAGI. This CDR3 region has 14 residues. Trimming shortened V by 5 bases and J by 0 bases, and 10 bases separated the two germline ends.

The chain has TRBV29-1 and TRBJ2-5, with a possible D match to TRBD2 (5 bases). The CDR3 covers 12 residues. Germline-derived CDR1 and CDR2 are SQVTM and ANQGSEA. The V end lost 7 bases, the J end lost 5 bases, and 14 bases lay between the germline ends. The CDR3 DNA follows: TGCAGCGCGGACGGGTCGGGGGAGACCCAGTACTTC. Protein sequence: CSADGSGETQYF.

The rearrangement uses TRBV10-3 and TRBJ1-5, with D perhaps matching TRBD1 (5 bases). The CDR3 length is 16 residues. Looked up from germline, CDR1 is ENHRY and CDR2 is SYGVKD. V was clipped by 6 bases and J by 0 bases, with 15 bases between them. The chain's CDR3 is CAISSSGTDSNQPQHF. In DNA, the CDR3 is TGTGCCATCAGCAGCTCCGGGACGGATAGCAATCAGCCCCAGCATTTT.

V is TRBV19 and J is TRBJ2-5, with 7 bases fitting TRBD1. Germline CDR1 reads LNHDA; CDR2 reads SQIVND (reference sequence). This CDR3 is 15 amino acids long. The V segment lost 9 bases and the J segment 0 bases; nucleotides outside the gene matches: 10. The CDR3 loop is CASASPGTDQETQYF. The CDR3 coding sequence is TGTGCCAGCGCGAGCCCCGGGACAGACCAAGAGACCCAGTACTTC. Filled out from reference TRBV19 and TRBJ2-5, the complete variable domain reads DGGITQSPKYLFRKEGQNVTLSCEQNLNHDAMYWYRQDPGQGLRLIYYSQIVNDFQKGDIAEGYSVSREKKESFPLTVTSAQKNPTAFYLCASASPGTDQETQYFGPGTRLLVL.

The chain employs TRBV19 and TRBJ1-2; D gene unclear. Germline CDR1 reads LNHDA; CDR2 reads SQIVND (reference sequence). The ends were cut back, 5 bases at V and 6 bases at J, with 16 bases in the middle. This CDR3 comprises 14 residues. CDR3 region: CASSPDRTSHGYTF. The CDR3 DNA reads as TGTGCCAGTAGTCCTGACCGGACTTCCCATGGCTACACCTTC.

This clone was counted at least ten times. V gene TRBV4-2 combines with J gene TRBJ2-1; D might be TRBD1 (5 bases). The CDR3 totals 13 residues. Trimming took off 4 bases at V and 7 bases at J, with 11 bases between the two ends. The germline V gene encodes CDR1 LGHNA and CDR2 YNFKEQ. Here the CDR3 DNA reads TGTGCCAGCAGCCCCCATAGGGGTAATGAGCAGTTCTTC. This sequence encodes CASSPHRGNEQFF.

This sequence joins TRBV28 and TRBJ2-1; 9 nucleotides line up with TRBD2. V shed 3 bases and J 5 bases; nucleotides not matched to a gene: 5. Germline CDR1 MDHEN, CDR2 SYDVKM. This CDR3 has 15 amino acids. CDR3 sequence reads: CASSFRLAGNNEQFF. The CDR3 DNA is TGTGCCAGCAGTTTTAGGCTAGCGGGAAACAATGAGCAGTTCTTC.

In this sample, this clone turned up a few times. The chain recombines TRBV2 with TRBJ2-1, with 7 bases aligning to TRBD2. This CDR3 region has 15 residues. CDR1 is SNHLY, CDR2 FYNNEI, per germline. The trim removed 6 bases at V and 4 bases at J, leaving 9 bases unmatched. CDR3 nucleotides: TGTGCCAGCAGCCCCTGGGGGGGAGGGTACAATGAGCAGTTCTTC. This gives the protein CASSPWGGGYNEQFF. The variable domain in full, with the rest retrieved from reference TRBV2 and TRBJ2-1, is EPEVTQTPSHQVTQMGQEVILRCVPISNHLYFYWYRQILGQKVEFLVSFYNNEISEKSEIFDDQFSVERPDGSNFTLKIRSTKLEDSAMYFCASSPWGGGYNEQFFGPGTRLTVL.

V usage is TRBV29-1 and J usage is TRBJ1-6; D is undetermined. This CDR3 region has 13 residues. V was trimmed by 0 bases and J by 9 bases, leaving 9 bases between them. The germline V gene encodes CDR1 SQVTM and CDR2 ANQGSEA. The CDR3 region has the DNA TGCAGCGTTGAAGAGGGGTTCGGTTCACCCCTCCACTTT. Protein product: CSVEEGFGSPLHF.

The V and J genes are TRBV28 and TRBJ1-4; D perhaps matches TRBD1 (5 bases). The CDR3 runs to 14 residues. With 5 bases removed from V and 2 bases from J, the gap between germline ends came to 9 bases. Germline-derived CDR1 and CDR2 are MDHEN and SYDVKM. The CDR3 nucleotides read TGTGCCAGCAGTGGGGGAGGGACTAATGAAAAACTGTTTTTT. Its protein product is CASSGGGTNEKLFF.

The chain couples TRBV15 to TRBJ1-5; TRBD1 is a possible D gene (6 bases). CDR3 size: 15 residues. Germline V gene data show CDR1 as LNHNV and CDR2 as YYDKDF (reference sequence). With 1 base removed from V and 6 bases from J, the gap between germline ends came to 13 bases. This chain's CDR3 is CATSRVNRAGQPQHF. In DNA form, the CDR3 reads TGTGCCACCAGCAGAGTCAACAGGGCGGGTCAGCCCCAGCATTTT.

V usage is TRBV28 and J usage is TRBJ1-6; D gene uncertain. V dropped 6 bases and J dropped 0 bases, with 9 bases sitting between them. This CDR3 region has 15 residues. Germline values: CDR1 MDHEN, CDR2 SYDVKM. The CDR3 nucleotides are TGTGCCAGCAGGGTCAAGAGCTCCTATAATTCACCCCTCCACTTT. As protein: CASRVKSSYNSPLHF.

This sequence joins TRBV3-1 (or the pseudogene TRBV3-2) and TRBJ2-1; no definite D call. This CDR3 has 13 amino acids. Looked up from germline, CDR1 is LGHDT and CDR2 is YNNKEL (reference sequence). The germline V and J ends were trimmed by 0 bases and 9 bases, with 9 bases remaining between them. Here the CDR3 DNA reads TGTGCCAGCAGCCAAGATCATCTGACTGAGCAGTTCTTC. Translated: CASSQDHLTEQFF.

The rearrangement uses TRBV28 and TRBJ1-1, with TRBD1 matching over 7 bases. J was trimmed by 3 bases and V by 7 bases; bases with no gene match: 8. The CDR3 totals 14 residues. Per the germline V gene, CDR1 is MDHEN and CDR2 is SYDVKM. The CDR3 here is CASIPTGVYTEAFF. The CDR3 nucleotides are TGTGCCAGCATCCCAACAGGGGTATACACTGAAGCTTTCTTT.